The subject of this entry is one T cell receptor beta chain. Antigen: not known. The data were obtained in a study of OX40 agonist ivuxolimab in advanced cancers. V lost 4 bases, J lost 4 bases, and 8 bases lay in between. There are 12 residues in the CDR3. The germline gives CDR1 SNHLY, CDR2 FYNNEI. Study conclusions and caveats: By week 6 at 0.1 to 3.0 mg/kg, blood CD4+ and CD8+ T cells had expanded clonally.

TCRdb's copy holds only in-frame clones and misses some; the assay was immunoSEQ multiplex PCR. The sample yields more than 80,000 clones, approximately 91% seen once. Specimen: CD4+ or CD8+ T cells sorted from blood, collected in a trial of the OX40 agonist ivuxolimab. This sequence was found in an adult with an advanced solid tumor such as melanoma, head and neck, liver or kidney cancer. The rearrangement uses TRBV2 and TRBJ2-7, with D hard to call. CDR3 DNA sequence: TGTGCCAGCAGTGTTGAAGTTTACGAGCAGTACTTC. This encodes CASSVEVYEQYF.